Each of the 8 T cell receptor beta chains below was sequenced from the same sample in a study of control samples from healthy donors and cancer patients. The repertoire was sequenced with immunoSEQ multiplex PCR; TCRdb's copy has only in-frame clones and lacks some. The sample includes approximately 210,000 clones, about 89% of them seen just once. Sequencing used blood. These receptor sequences come from a man aged 30 to 45 in good health.

The chain couples TRBV7-9 to TRBJ2-3; D remains ambiguous. The CDR3 consists of 15 residues. Germline CDR1 and CDR2: SEHNR and FQNEAQ (reference sequence). Trimming shortened V by 1 base and J by 1 base, and 9 bases separated the two germline ends. CDR3 region: CASSLVSLGTDTQYF. The CDR3 DNA is TGTGCCAGCAGCTTAGTCTCCCTGGGCACAGATACGCAGTATTTT.

The gene calls are TRBV27 and TRBJ2-7, with unresolved D. The CDR3 totals 14 residues. Germline lookup yields CDR1 MNHEY and CDR2 SMNVEV (reference sequence). V lost 0 bases and J 3 bases, leaving 9 bases between the germline ends. The CDR3 protein is CASSLSAAIYEQYF. In nucleotides, the CDR3 is TGTGCCAGCAGTTTATCGGCGGCTATCTACGAGCAGTACTTC.

This chain uses TRBV5-5 with TRBJ1-2; 7 bases match TRBD1. The CDR3 extends over 15 amino acids. The junction had 12 bases not matched to a gene; V was cut back by 4 bases and J by 6 bases. CDR1 is SGHKS and CDR2 is YYEKEE in the germline V gene (reference sequence). Here the CDR3 reads CASSRLQLDRDGYTF. In nucleotides, the CDR3 is TGTGCCAGCAGCCGCCTCCAATTAGACAGGGATGGCTACACCTTC.

The DNA for the CDR3 is TGTGCCAGTAGTGCGGGGAGGGGGGGGAATGGCAATGAGCAGTTCTTC. It translates to CASSAGRGGNGNEQFF. The V and J genes are TRBV19 and TRBJ2-1, with TRBD2 as a possible D gene (7 bases). The CDR3 sequence is 16 residues long. Trimming pared 5 bases from V and 6 bases from J, leaving 20 bases between. Germline V gene sequence: CDR1 LNHDA, CDR2 SQIVND (reference sequence).

The genes are TRBV9 and TRBJ1-4; possibly TRBD1 for D (5 bases). This CDR3 spans 15 amino acids. Germline V gene data show CDR1 as SGDLS and CDR2 as YYNGEE. V lost 4 bases, J lost 8 bases, and 18 bases lay in between. The CDR3 sequence: CASSPRWGVQEKLFF. The CDR3 bases are TGTGCCAGCAGCCCGAGATGGGGGGTCCAGGAAAAACTGTTTTTT.

The J gene is TRBJ2-1, the V gene TRBV3-1 (or the pseudogene TRBV3-2), with 13 bases identical to TRBD2. The ends lost 2 bases at V and 8 bases at J; junction bases unmatched: 3. CDR1 and CDR2 (germline): LGHDT, YNNKEL (reference sequence). CDR3 length equals 15 residues. CDR3 residues: CASSQTSGGAYEQFF. CDR3 bases: TGTGCCAGCAGCCAAACTAGCGGGGGGGCTTATGAGCAGTTCTTC.

The genes are TRBV29-1 and TRBJ1-5; D possibly corresponds to TRBD1 (5 bases). Trimming stripped 6 bases from V and 5 bases from J, with 17 bases between. Per germline, CDR1 SQVTM and CDR2 ANQGSEA. The CDR3 runs 14 residues. The DNA of the CDR3 is TGCAGCGTCGCTATAGGGGCCGGGGATCAGCCCCAGCATTTT. It encodes CSVAIGAGDQPQHF.

This rearrangement joins TRBV2 to TRBJ2-5; 10 nucleotides match TRBD2. V shed 1 base, J shed 5 bases, and the junction held 4 bases outside the gene matches. The CDR3 has 15 amino acids. From germline, CDR1 is SNHLY and CDR2 FYNNEI. The CDR3 DNA reads TGTGCCAGCAGTGAAGAGCGGGGGGGTGTCGAGACCCAGTACTTC. Residues: CASSEERGGVETQYF.